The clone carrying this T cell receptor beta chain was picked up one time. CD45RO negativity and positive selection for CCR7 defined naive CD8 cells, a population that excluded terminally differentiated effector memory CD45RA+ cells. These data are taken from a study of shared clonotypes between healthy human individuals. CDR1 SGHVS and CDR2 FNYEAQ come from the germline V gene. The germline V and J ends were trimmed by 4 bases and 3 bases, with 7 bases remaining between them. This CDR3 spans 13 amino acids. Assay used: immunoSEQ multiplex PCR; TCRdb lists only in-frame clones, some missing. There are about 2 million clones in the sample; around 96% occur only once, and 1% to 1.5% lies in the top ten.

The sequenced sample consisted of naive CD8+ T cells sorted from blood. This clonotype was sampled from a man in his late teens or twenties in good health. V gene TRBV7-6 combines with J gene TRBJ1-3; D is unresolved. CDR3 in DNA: TGTGCCAGCAGCTCCGAGATTGGAAACACCATATATTTT. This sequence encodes CASSSEIGNTIYF.